This TCR beta chain originates from a study of shared clonotypes between healthy human individuals. A note on this clone: What it binds is unknown.

From germline, CDR1 is LGHNA and CDR2 YSLEER. The CDR3 contains 17 residues. The V gene lost 4 bases and the J gene lost 1 base, with 19 bases spanning the gap. Overall study findings and caveats: The sharing of 4.5% to 5% of naive CD4 clonotypes was seen across a handful of donors. Sample collection involved blood only; tissue repertoires are likely different.

Deep was the level at which the assay was run. On sorted subsets, replicate PCRs used about 0.2 ug DNA, or tens of thousands of T cell genomes. Some clones are missing from TCRdb's copy, which holds only in-frame ones; the method was immunoSEQ multiplex PCR. This table holds 2 million to 3 million clones, approximately 93% found once. This clonotype was obtained from a man between 18 and 29 years old in good health. Some clones in this sample may be carry-over from other donors' samples. This chain joins TRBV4-3 and TRBJ1-2; D is perhaps TRBD1 (5 bases). Sequenced: naive CD4+ T cells from PBMCs. The subset is: CD45RA+ positively selected. CDR3 nucleotide sequence: TGCGCCAGCAGCCCAATATACCGGGACGGATATAACTATGGCTACACCTTC. Translating gives CASSPIYRDGYNYGYTF.